This T cell receptor beta chain was recovered during a study of cytomegalovirus exposure and HLA in healthy donors. This CDR3 is built from 14 residues. V gave up 1 base and J gave up 8 bases, with 12 bases separating them. The germline CDR1 and CDR2 sequences are SGHRS and YFSETQ. The primer mix had 60 Vbeta and 13 Jbeta primers. Clones were sequenced by immunoSEQ multiplex PCR, and TCRdb holds only the in-frame ones, with some missing. The profile shows 150,000 to 200,000 clones, about 80% of them singletons. Comment on this clone: Other nucleotide sequences in the sample specify the same CDR3.

The chain carries TRBV5-1 and TRBJ1-4; D might be TRBD1 (5 bases). Sequencing was done on a sample of PBMCs. This clonotype was sampled from a woman aged 40 to 49 in good health and CMV-seronegative. The CDR3: CASSLTQGGEKLFF. The DNA of the CDR3 is TGCGCCAGCAGCTTGACCCAGGGAGGCGAAAAACTGTTTTTT.